This T cell receptor (beta chain) was observed in a study of tumor-infiltrating lymphocytes in primary liver carcinoma (dated by TCRdb to 2017 to 2019). Describing the broader study: Hepatocellular carcinoma (four) or combined HCC and intrahepatic cholangiocarcinoma (one) was present in the five patients, who were three men and two women aged 30 to 69 years. The tumors of the five patients were staged as T1-T3 N0M0, with maximum diameters ranging from roughly 4 to 10 cm. Each sample produced roughly 3.65 to 7.5 million productive TCRbeta reads, and read depth showed no significant difference between tissue types. For each liver tumor, the study sampled five regions along with adjacent normal tissue and blood, and applied TCRbeta repertoire sequencing, expression microarrays and whole-exome sequencing. TCRbeta repertoire sequencing covered 35 or so specimens from 5 patients: 25 or so tumor regions, 5 adjacent noncancerous liver tissues and 5 peripheral blood samples. To link TCRbeta repertoire diversity to the local molecular phenotype, the 20 to 25 tumor region samples were profiled with Agilent mRNA microarrays. High reproducibility was observed for the technical replicate repertoires, with mean shared-clone rates approximately 0.9 and correlation coefficients above 0.98. Overall study outcomes, separate from this receptor: Consistent with antigen-driven expansion, pairs of tumor regions showed higher repertoire overlap (mean about 36%) than either tumor-adjacent pairs (around 17%) or tumor-blood pairs (roughly 14%). With just a few patients in the study, the authors point out that the findings should be validated in a larger study. Compared with blood, tumors had a significantly larger share of the repertoire taken up by the top 250 clones (p = 0.039). Because the samples were bulk and unsorted, CD4+ and CD8+ T cell repertoires could not be compared. Only about 7-25% of top clones were found in all five regions of a tumor, suggesting spatial heterogeneity of tumor-infiltrating T cells. Because only the TCR beta chain was sequenced and unpaired alpha chains were not captured, true repertoire diversity is likely underestimated.

In regard to this clonotype: There is no known antigen for this receptor. Base qualities are not provided; no much larger clone lies one nucleotide away.

Total RNA and DNA were co-extracted from about 20-30 mg of bulk tissue with the AllPrep DNA/RNA mini kit, without cell sorting. Surgical resection was performed in China between late 2015 and early 2016 on a handful of patients with histopathologically diagnosed primary liver carcinoma. At the time of sampling, the patients had chronic HBV infection and had not received any treatment. Five spatially separated regions were sampled from each tumor: the superior, inferior, left-lateral and right-lateral poles, plus the tumor centre. According to histology, viable tumor cells made up more than 90% of every tumor sample. Pieces of fresh tumor and adjacent tissue were cut in half, with one half kept in RNAlater at -80 degrees C and the other half sent for histology. V was cut back by 5 bases and J by 3 bases, leaving a gap of 17 bases between them. From the germline V gene, CDR1 is SGHAT and CDR2 is FQNNGV. The CDR3 runs 16 amino acids, cysteine and phenylalanine included. Solely the CDR3 DNA is kept, with 48 bases framed from the first base.

Using a constant-region primer and ProtoScript II reverse transcriptase, TCRbeta-specific cDNA was reverse-transcribed from 500 ng total RNA. TCRbeta libraries were built with three nested multiplex PCR rounds, a slightly modified ARM-PCR procedure. The first two PCR rounds used multiplex TRBV1-TRBV30 forward primers with a Cbeta reverse primer, each for about 10 cycles. Sample barcodes and Illumina adapters were added in a final 25-cycle PCR using Deep VentR polymerase. Before sequencing, amplicons between 200 and 500 bp were purified from gel using a QIAquick gel extraction kit. TCRbeta amplicons were sequenced on an Illumina HiSeq 2500 with 250-bp paired-end reads. The authors processed their data as follows. Quality trimming of reads was performed with Trimmomatic v0.33, and paired reads were merged with FLASH v1.2.11 so that full CDR3 sequences could be recovered. V, D and J germline segments were assigned to the rearranged TCRbeta sequences using MiGEC v1.2.1b. Clonotype statistics and Shannon-Wiener diversity indices were computed with VDJtools v1.0.0. Except for diversity analysis, only the 250 most abundant clonotypes of each sample were used in subsequent analyses to reduce sampling bias. TCRdb redid the processing of the public reads, applying fastp at Q25 and MiXCR, and retained in-frame beta chains. Every entry covers one CDR3 protein and lists the most common genes and DNA from its rows. TCRdb, rather than the study authors, made the V and J calls. The sample has around 50,000 distinct CDR3 sequences on record, about 80% of them singletons. About a quarter of the sample comes from the top ten.

This sequence was found in a man aged 40-49 years with primary liver carcinoma and hepatitis B virus infection. The chain is assembled from TRBV11-2 and TRBJ1-5; perhaps TRBD1 is the D gene, with 5 bases matching. Input material: liver tumor tissue from sampling region 3. The cell subset or site label of this sample denotes: tumor region T3, left-lateral pole. In nucleotides, the sequence is TGTGCCAGCAGCCACGGCGGGGGGTATAACAATCAGCCCCAGCATTTT. It codes for CASSHGGGYNNQPQHF.